This TCR beta chain stems from a study of blood T cell repertoires in COVID-19. Study in general: The United States, Italy and Spain supplied acute and convalescent COVID-19 samples.

The CDR3 consists of 14 residues. Trimming cost V 5 bases and J 0 bases, with 8 bases left between them. The germline V gene encodes CDR1 SGHRS and CDR2 YFSETQ. Authors' processing steps: Reference gene primer amplification gave nucleated cell count estimates. The data were produced by immunoSEQ multiplex PCR, yet TCRdb's version contains in-frame clones alone and is incomplete. V and J calls and clone size are those listed in that table; D and trimming were worked out from the DNA. The sample lists approximately 130,000 clones; 75% to 90% were seen once. Clinical history reported by participants formed the basis on which cohorts were assigned.

The sequenced sample consisted of PBMCs or T cells enriched from blood (not recorded which). The source is a man younger than 45 who had recovered from COVID-19. The chain joins TRBV5-1 to TRBJ1-4; D unresolved. The CDR3 bases are TGCGCCAGCAGGGGCAGTGCAACTAATGAAAAACTGTTTTTT. Protein sequence: CASRGSATNEKLFF.